This T cell receptor beta chain was recorded in a study of shared clonotypes between healthy human individuals. Study observations and caveats: Although depth was large, rarefaction showed that sequencing of the sorted subsets was incomplete.

Terminally differentiated effector memory CD45RA+ cells were left out of the naive CD8 fraction, which was CD45RO-negative and positively selected for CCR7. The donor population consisted of healthy HIV-negative adults with no recent acute infections or vaccinations. All the donors were Caucasian adults who lived in Nashville, Tennessee. Turning to this clone: The antigen remains undetermined.

With V trimmed by 0 bases and J by 1 base, 4 bases remained unmatched. Per the germline V gene, CDR1 is SGDLS and CDR2 is YYNGEE. The CDR3 sequence is 16 residues long. The data were produced by immunoSEQ multiplex PCR, yet TCRdb's version contains in-frame clones alone and is incomplete. This sample carries 600,000 or so clones, about 98% of them seen once, and the ten largest clones take 0.25% to 0.35%. Sequenced: naive CD8+ T cells sorted from blood. The sequence derives from a man between 25 and 39 years old in good health. The rearrangement joins TRBV9 to TRBJ2-3; 8 bases align to TRBD2. The CDR3 spells CASSVGISGGTDTQYF. CDR3 DNA: TGTGCCAGCAGCGTAGGGATTAGCGGGGGCACAGATACGCAGTATTTT.